This TCR beta chain comes out of a study of post-analysis software for immune sequencing data. Study as a whole: Some patients lacked subtype; others had relapsing-remitting, secondary progressive or progressive-relapsing disease.

Unique molecular identifiers had been added to the TCR beta cDNA libraries. Roughly 500,000 cDNA molecules were obtained per 1 to 10 million input T cells. In TCRdb, the PCR reads were re-called with MiXCR into one record per CDR3 protein. This table has 150,000 to 200,000 distinct CDR3 sequences, 30% appearing once. Study-level points and caveats: With TRBV5-6, TRBV5-1 and TRBV20-1 included, about five TRBV segments were more frequent in patients than in controls. Samples sharing a preparation batch grouped tightly together when assessed by F measure. Significantly decreased normalized Chao1 diversity was recorded for multiple sclerosis patients relative to controls.

V gave up 0 bases and J gave up 9 bases, with 15 bases separating them. In germline, CDR1 is DFQATT, CDR2 SNEGSKA (reference sequence). The CDR3 sequence is 15 residues long. Points on this clonotype: Its antigen remains unknown.

This clonotype originated in a girl between 5 and 17 years old with multiple sclerosis. Sequenced sample: blood. The chain uses TRBV20-1 and TRBJ1-6; D may be TRBD1 (6 bases). DNA of the CDR3: TGCAGTGCTAGAGAGGCCCCCCTGGGGGCTTCACCCCTCCACTTT. This codes for CSAREAPLGASPLHF.